One and the same sample provided the 5 T cell receptor beta chains below, sequenced in a study of regulatory T cells in long-lasting Graves disease. Described time point: newly diagnosed GD, antithyroid drugs for less than 3 months. RNA extracted from PBMCs served as the sequencing template. Building of the TCR beta libraries involved iRepertoire HTBI primers and Arm-PCR of CDR3 regions. TCRdb recomputed calls from the multiplex PCR reads with MiXCR, one row per CDR3 protein. The sample carries about 470,000 distinct CDR3 sequences, more than 13% recorded once. This sample was also put to use in a study of T cells in Graves' hyperthyroidism and ophthalmopathy.

The sample was peripheral blood mononuclear cells (PBMCs), taken at new diagnosis, from a patient treated with antithyroid drugs. The source is a woman aged 30 to 39 with Graves disease.

The chain combines TRBV19 with TRBJ2-1, with 12 bases that match TRBD2. CDR3 length: 14 amino acids. CDR1 and CDR2 (germline): LNHDA, SQIVND (reference sequence). V shed 7 bases and J 8 bases; nucleotides not matched to a gene: 6. This CDR3 is CASMGTSGLDEQFF. CDR3 DNA sequence: TGTGCCAGTATGGGGACTAGCGGGTTGGATGAGCAGTTCTTC.

The sample holds many counts of this clonotype. The J gene is TRBJ2-3, the V gene TRBV3-1, with 10 bases matching TRBD2. The junction had 3 bases not matched to a gene; V was cut back by 2 bases and J by 4 bases. The CDR3 covers 15 residues. Germline V CDR1 and CDR2: LGHDT, YNNKEL (reference sequence). The CDR3 bases are TGTGCCAGCAGCCAAACTAGCGGGACGGCAGATACGCAGTATTTT. Translating it yields CASSQTSGTADTQYF.

The chain recombines TRBV6-2 or TRBV6-3 with TRBJ1-3; no reliable D call. This CDR3 spans 19 amino acids. The V end was cut by 3 bases, the J end by 3 bases, with 24 bases between. The germline gives CDR1 MNHEY, CDR2 SVGEGT. CDR3 protein: CASSYLAERLEVDGNTIYF. DNA of the CDR3: TGTGCCAGCAGTTATTTGGCTGAACGACTGGAGGTGGATGGAAACACCATATATTTT.

This clonotype was recorded many times. The rearrangement joins TRBV7-9 to TRBJ1-1; D remains ambiguous. CDR3 length equals 12 residues. Germline loops: CDR1 SEHNR, CDR2 FQNEAQ (reference sequence). The germline V and J ends were trimmed by 5 bases and 1 base, with 5 bases remaining between them. Here the CDR3 DNA reads TGTGCCAGCAGCACCAGGAACACTGAAGCTTTCTTT. Translating it yields CASSTRNTEAFF.

At least ten counts were recorded for this clonotype. In this CDR3 the conserved last residue, phenylalanine or tryptophan, is missing, so a read error is likely. The limits of the CDR3 on the DNA are not certain, so only TCRdb's listed CDR3 is given. The rearrangement uses TRBV14 and TRBJ1-2. The germline gives CDR1 SGHDN, CDR2 FVKESK. The CDR3 numbers 12 amino acids, ends counted. The CDR3 is CASSQVIGLVHL.